This T cell receptor (beta chain) was retrieved from a study of blood T cell repertoires in COVID-19. Study as a whole: Samples taken during acute and convalescent COVID-19 were collected in the United States, Italy and Spain.

TCRdb's copy holds only in-frame clones and misses some; the assay was immunoSEQ multiplex PCR. The table records about 260,000 clones, 80% to 90% of them present only once. Unmatched junction bases numbered 5, after V lost 4 bases and J lost 4 bases. CDR1 and CDR2 (germline): SGHNT, YYREEE (reference sequence). This CDR3 is 14 amino acids long. The V gene is TRBV5-4, the J gene TRBJ2-7; 10 bases are a match to TRBD1. What was sequenced was peripheral blood. This receptor was taken from a woman aged 45 to 65 with acute or convalescent COVID-19. The CDR3 is CASSPGTGDYEQYF. The CDR3 bases are TGTGCCAGCAGCCCGGGGACAGGGGATTACGAGCAGTACTTC.